This T cell receptor beta chain was sequenced for a study of cytomegalovirus exposure and HLA in healthy donors. This CDR3 has 15 amino acids. The trim removed 5 bases at V and 5 bases at J, leaving 7 bases unmatched. Germline V gene sequence: CDR1 LNHDA, CDR2 SQIVND (reference sequence). 60 Vbeta and 13 Jbeta primers were used in PCR. The data were produced by immunoSEQ multiplex PCR, yet TCRdb's version contains in-frame clones alone and is incomplete. Reported are about 74,000 clones; the ten largest clones contain around 7.2%. This clonotype was sampled from a female donor in good health and CMV-seropositive. The sequencing sample was made of PBMCs. The genes are TRBV19 and TRBJ2-7; 12 bases map to TRBD1. The CDR3: CASSGPGQGANEQYF. The CDR3 region has the DNA TGTGCCAGTAGTGGACCGGGACAGGGGGCCAACGAGCAGTACTTC.